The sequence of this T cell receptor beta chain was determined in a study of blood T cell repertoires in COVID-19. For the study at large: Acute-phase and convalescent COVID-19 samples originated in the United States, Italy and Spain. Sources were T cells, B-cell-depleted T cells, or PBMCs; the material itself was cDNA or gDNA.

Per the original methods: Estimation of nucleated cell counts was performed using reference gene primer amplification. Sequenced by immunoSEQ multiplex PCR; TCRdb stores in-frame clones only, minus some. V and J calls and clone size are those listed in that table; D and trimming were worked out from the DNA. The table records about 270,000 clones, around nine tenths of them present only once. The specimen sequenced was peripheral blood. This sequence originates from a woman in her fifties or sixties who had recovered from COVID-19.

The CDR3 DNA reads as TGTGCCAGCAGCAAACAGGGTACGGACAATGAGCAGTTCTTC. It yields the protein CASSKQGTDNEQFF. The chain couples TRBV7-3 to TRBJ2-1, with D possibly matching TRBD1 (6 bases). The V and J ends lost 5 bases and 5 bases respectively, with 13 bases between them. Germline values: CDR1 SGHTA, CDR2 FQGTGA. The CDR3 is made up of 14 amino acids. Complete variable domain (other parts from reference TRBV7-3 and TRBJ2-1): GAGVSQTPSNKVTEKGKYVELRCDPISGHTALYWYRQSLGQGPEFLIYFQGTGAADDSGLPNDRFFAVRPEGSVSTLKIQRTERGDSAVYLCASSKQGTDNEQFFGPGTRLTVL.